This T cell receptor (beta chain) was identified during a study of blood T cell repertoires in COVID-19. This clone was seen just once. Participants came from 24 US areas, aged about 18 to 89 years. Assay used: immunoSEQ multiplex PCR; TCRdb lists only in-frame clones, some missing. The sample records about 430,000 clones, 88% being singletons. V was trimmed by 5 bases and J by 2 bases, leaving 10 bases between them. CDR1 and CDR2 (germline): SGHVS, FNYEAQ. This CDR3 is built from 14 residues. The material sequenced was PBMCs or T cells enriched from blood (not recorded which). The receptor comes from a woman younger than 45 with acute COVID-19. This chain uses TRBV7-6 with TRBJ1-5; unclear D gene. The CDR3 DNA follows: TGTGCCAGCAGCCAAATGGAGGGCAATCAGCCCCAGCATTTT. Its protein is CASSQMEGNQPQHF. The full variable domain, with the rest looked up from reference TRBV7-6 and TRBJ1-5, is GAGVSQSPRYKVTKRGQDVALRCDPISGHVSLYWYRQALGQGPEFLTYFNYEAQQDKSGLPNDRFSAERPEGSISTLTIQRTEQRDSAMYRCASSQMEGNQPQHFGDGTRLSIL.